The rows below give T cell receptor beta chains drawn from one sample of a study of naive and memory T cell subsets. MiXCR was run by TCRdb on the UMI-ligation and nested PCR reads, yielding one entry per CDR3 protein. The data hold 120,000 to 150,000 distinct CDR3 sequences, with 15% to 20% observed a single time. Input material: naive CD4+ T cells from blood. Source of these receptors: a human donor in good health. Each CDR3 is given with its conserved first and last residue. The order of the fields is V gene, J gene, CDR3 protein.

V: TRBV7-9; J: TRBJ2-1; CDR3: CASGGTSGRDTYNEQFF
V: TRBV7-2; J: TRBJ2-7; CDR3: CASSLEHPVSRQYF
V: TRBV6-5; J: TRBJ1-6; CDR3: CASSLTLIDSPLHF
V: TRBV28; J: TRBJ2-1; CDR3: CASSFQATEQFF
V: TRBV6-5; J: TRBJ2-6; CDR3: CASGRGTSGANVLTF
V: TRBV19; J: TRBJ2-3; CDR3: CASTPLGTDTQYF
V: TRBV11-3; J: TRBJ1-1; CDR3: CASSLGGGRGGRNTEAFF
V: TRBV20-1; J: TRBJ2-1; CDR3: CSASFNNEQFF
V: TRBV6-6; J: TRBJ1-6; CDR3: CASSYSRTDSPLHF
V: TRBV5-4; J: TRBJ2-7; CDR3: CASSLRTGGAYEQYF
V: TRBV10-3; J: TRBJ2-7; CDR3: CAISETGLEQYF
V: TRBV13; J: TRBJ2-5; CDR3: CASSPQPSETQYF
V: TRBV18; J: TRBJ2-5; CDR3: CASSLLIQETQYF
V: TRBV2; J: TRBJ2-7; CDR3: CASRQQGAEQYF
V: TRBV4-1; J: TRBJ2-3; CDR3: CASSQARQGSTDTQYF
V: TRBV3-1; J: TRBJ2-5; CDR3: CASSQDPNVKETQYF
V: TRBV28; J: TRBJ1-6; CDR3: CASSFLSGNNSPLHF
V: TRBV9; J: TRBJ2-3; CDR3: CASSVASGTSGGPTDTQYF
V: TRBV28; J: TRBJ2-1; CDR3: CASSLPISTVNTYNEQFF
V: TRBV6-1; J: TRBJ1-4; CDR3: CASIKRGAVNEKLFF
V: TRBV28; J: TRBJ2-1; CDR3: CASTTGPGLSSYNEQFF
V: TRBV5-4; J: TRBJ2-7; CDR3: CASSRPGAGATYEQYF
V: TRBV5-1; J: TRBJ1-5; CDR3: CASSLAGTGAGQPQHF
V: TRBV12-3/TRBV12-4; J: TRBJ1-2; CDR3: CASSSGAGYTF
V: TRBV20-1; J: TRBJ2-2; CDR3: CSARLSGTELTGELFF
V: TRBV20-1; J: TRBJ2-7; CDR3: CSANQGVAHEQYF
V: TRBV5-6; J: TRBJ2-5; CDR3: CASSLAGNSRPQYF
V: TRBV30; J: TRBJ1-2; CDR3: CAWRSRVDGYTF
V: TRBV28; J: TRBJ1-2; CDR3: CASRPRDLLGGYTF
V: TRBV7-9; J: TRBJ2-1; CDR3: CASKLGQGSYNEQFF
V: TRBV29-1; J: TRBJ2-2; CDR3: CSVGQGATGELFF
V: TRBV7-9; J: TRBJ1-5; CDR3: CASSSTTGTQPQHF
V: TRBV4-1; J: TRBJ2-4; CDR3: CASSQVVGAAENIQYF
V: TRBV7-9; J: TRBJ2-3; CDR3: CASSLVPGLAGGSTDTQYF
V: TRBV6-5; J: TRBJ1-2; CDR3: CASSYSAGGDYGYTF
V: TRBV7-3; J: TRBJ2-2; CDR3: CASSSGTGVVTGELFF
V: TRBV11-2; J: TRBJ2-3; CDR3: CASSSGERAITDTQYF
V: TRBV5-1; J: TRBJ2-3; CDR3: CASSLGPGLISDTQYF
V: TRBV3-1; J: TRBJ1-5; CDR3: CASSQAPGQGADGTQHF
V: TRBV5-1; J: TRBJ2-7; CDR3: CASSLPSGSGNEQYF
V: TRBV20-1; J: TRBJ2-3; CDR3: CSAPGLAGPSDTQYF
V: TRBV12-3/TRBV12-4; J: TRBJ2-7; CDR3: CASTTPGGLDEQYF
V: TRBV27; J: TRBJ1-2; CDR3: CASSLMGVIPYGYTF
V: TRBV18; J: TRBJ2-2; CDR3: CASSPPVAGLNTGELFF
V: TRBV7-9; J: TRBJ2-1; CDR3: CASSLAGGPYNEQFF
V: TRBV12-3/TRBV12-4; J: TRBJ2-7; CDR3: CASSLEGRQGAEQYF